This T cell receptor (beta chain) originates from a study of T cell responses to AZD1222 COVID-19 vaccine. About the study: Pooling was applied to second doses at about 4 or about 12 weeks. Findings of the study overall: An increase in Spike-specific TCR breadth and depth was observed after two AZD1222 doses. No day 14 peak samples; only post-peak repertoires were characterized. The span of vaccine-associated CD4 TCRs extended across spike, with dominance at 160-218 and 743-854.

Concerning this clone itself: Its antigen remains unidentified.

Germline V gene data show CDR1 as GTSNPN and CDR2 as SVGIG (reference sequence). This CDR3 has 13 amino acids. V shed 0 bases and J shed 2 bases, with 8 bases lying between them. Produced via immunoSEQ multiplex PCR; TCRdb's table is partial and in-frame only. Here the sample spans 120,000 or so clones, roughly 88% being singletons. V is TRBV30 and J is TRBJ2-7; D is ambiguous. The source material was peripheral blood, sampled on day 0 of AZD1222 vaccination. The origin of this receptor is an adult in good health. The CDR3 reads CAWSVLAAYEQYF. DNA for the CDR3: TGTGCCTGGAGTGTACTGGCAGCCTACGAGCAGTACTTC.